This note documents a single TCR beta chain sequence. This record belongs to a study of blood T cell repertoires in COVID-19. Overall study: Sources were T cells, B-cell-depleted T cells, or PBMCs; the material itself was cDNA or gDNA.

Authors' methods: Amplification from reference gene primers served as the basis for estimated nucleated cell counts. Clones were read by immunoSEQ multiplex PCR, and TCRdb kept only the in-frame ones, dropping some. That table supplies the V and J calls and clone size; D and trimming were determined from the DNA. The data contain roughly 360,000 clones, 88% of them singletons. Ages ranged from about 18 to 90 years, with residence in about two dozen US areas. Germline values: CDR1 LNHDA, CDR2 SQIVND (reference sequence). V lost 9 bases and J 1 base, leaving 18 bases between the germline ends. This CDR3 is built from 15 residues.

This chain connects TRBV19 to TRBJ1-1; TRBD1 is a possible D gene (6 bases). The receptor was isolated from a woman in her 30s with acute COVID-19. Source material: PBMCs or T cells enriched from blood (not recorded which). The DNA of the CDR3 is TGTGCCAGCAACGCCGTAGGGACACGGAACACTGAAGCTTTCTTT. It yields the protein CASNAVGTRNTEAFF.